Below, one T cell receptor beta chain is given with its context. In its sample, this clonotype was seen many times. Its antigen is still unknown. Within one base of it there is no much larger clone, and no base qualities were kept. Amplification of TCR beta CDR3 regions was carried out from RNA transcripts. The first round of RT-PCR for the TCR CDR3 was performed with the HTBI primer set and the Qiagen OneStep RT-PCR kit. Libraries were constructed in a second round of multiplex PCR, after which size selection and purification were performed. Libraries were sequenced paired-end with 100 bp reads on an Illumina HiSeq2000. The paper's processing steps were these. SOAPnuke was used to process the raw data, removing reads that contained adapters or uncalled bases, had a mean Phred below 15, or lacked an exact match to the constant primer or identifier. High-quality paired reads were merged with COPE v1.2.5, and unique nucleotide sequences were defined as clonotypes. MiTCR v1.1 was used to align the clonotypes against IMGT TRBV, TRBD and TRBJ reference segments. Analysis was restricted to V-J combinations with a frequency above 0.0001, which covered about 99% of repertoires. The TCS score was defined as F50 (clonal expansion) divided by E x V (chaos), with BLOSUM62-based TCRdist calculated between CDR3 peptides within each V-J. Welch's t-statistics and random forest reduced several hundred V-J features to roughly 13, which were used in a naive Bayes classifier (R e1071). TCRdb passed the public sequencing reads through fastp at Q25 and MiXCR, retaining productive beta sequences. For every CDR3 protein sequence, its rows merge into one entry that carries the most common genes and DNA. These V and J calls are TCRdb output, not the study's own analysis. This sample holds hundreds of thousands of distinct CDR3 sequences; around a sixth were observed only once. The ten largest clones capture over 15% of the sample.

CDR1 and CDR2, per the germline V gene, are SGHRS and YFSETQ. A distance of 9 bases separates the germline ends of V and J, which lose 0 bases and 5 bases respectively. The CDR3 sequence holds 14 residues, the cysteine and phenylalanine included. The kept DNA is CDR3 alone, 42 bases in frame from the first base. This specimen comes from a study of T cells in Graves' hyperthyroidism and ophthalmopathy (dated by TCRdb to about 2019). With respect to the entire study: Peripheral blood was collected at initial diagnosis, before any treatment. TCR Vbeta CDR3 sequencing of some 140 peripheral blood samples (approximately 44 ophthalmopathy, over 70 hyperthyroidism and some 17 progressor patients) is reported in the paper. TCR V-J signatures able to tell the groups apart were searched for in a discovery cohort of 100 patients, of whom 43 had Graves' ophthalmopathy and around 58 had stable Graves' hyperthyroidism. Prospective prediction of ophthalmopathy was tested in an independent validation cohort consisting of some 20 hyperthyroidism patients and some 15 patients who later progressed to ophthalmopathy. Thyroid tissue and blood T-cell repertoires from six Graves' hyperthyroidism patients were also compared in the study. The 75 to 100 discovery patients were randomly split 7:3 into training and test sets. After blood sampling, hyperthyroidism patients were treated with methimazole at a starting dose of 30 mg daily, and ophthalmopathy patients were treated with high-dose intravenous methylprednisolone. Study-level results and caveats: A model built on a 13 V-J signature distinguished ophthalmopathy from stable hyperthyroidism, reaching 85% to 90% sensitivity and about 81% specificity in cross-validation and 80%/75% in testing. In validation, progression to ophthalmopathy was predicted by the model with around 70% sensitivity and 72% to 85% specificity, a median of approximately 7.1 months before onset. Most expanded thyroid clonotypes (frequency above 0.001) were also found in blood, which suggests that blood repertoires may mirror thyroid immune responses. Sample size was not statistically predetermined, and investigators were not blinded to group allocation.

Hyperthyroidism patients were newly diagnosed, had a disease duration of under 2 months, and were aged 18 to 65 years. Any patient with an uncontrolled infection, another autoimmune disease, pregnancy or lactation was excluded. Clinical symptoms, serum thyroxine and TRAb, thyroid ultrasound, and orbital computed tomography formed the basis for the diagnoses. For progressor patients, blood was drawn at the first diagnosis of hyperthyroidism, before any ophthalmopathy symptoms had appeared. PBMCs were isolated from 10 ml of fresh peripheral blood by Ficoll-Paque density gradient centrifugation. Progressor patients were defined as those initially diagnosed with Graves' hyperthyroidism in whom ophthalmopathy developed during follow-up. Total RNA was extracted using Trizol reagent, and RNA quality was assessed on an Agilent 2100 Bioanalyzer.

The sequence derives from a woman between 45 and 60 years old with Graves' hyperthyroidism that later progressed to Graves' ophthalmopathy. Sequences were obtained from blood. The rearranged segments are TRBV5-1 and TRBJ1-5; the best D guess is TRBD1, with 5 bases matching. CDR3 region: CASSLGGWDQPQHF. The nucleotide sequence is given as TGCGCCAGCAGCTTGGGGGGGTGGGATCAGCCCCAGCATTTT.